This T cell receptor (beta chain) was identified in a study of T cells in Graves' hyperthyroidism and ophthalmopathy. Regions amplified from RNA transcripts were the TCR beta CDR3 regions. During a first-round RT-PCR of the TCR CDR3, the HTBI primer set was used. TCRdb ran MiXCR on the multiplex PCR reads and lists one entry per CDR3 protein. The table records around 600,000 distinct CDR3 sequences, 45% of them present only once. Points from the study as a whole: Most thyroid-expanded clonotypes above 0.001 were also found in blood.

Worth noting for this clonotype: What it binds is unknown.

The origin of this receptor is an adult man with Graves' disease, either hyperthyroidism or ophthalmopathy (not recorded which). Sequencing used peripheral blood or thyroid tissue (not recorded which).

As DNA, the CDR3 is TGTGCCAGCAGCCCGCGTCCGGGACAGGGGTATCTTAACTATGGCTACACCTTC. It codes for CASSPRPGQGYLNYGYTF. V usage is TRBV7-3 and J usage is TRBJ1-2, with 10 bases that match TRBD1. This CDR3 spans 18 amino acids. Germline CDR1 and CDR2: SGHTA and FQGTGA. V shed 5 bases and J 1 base; nucleotides not matched to a gene: 13.